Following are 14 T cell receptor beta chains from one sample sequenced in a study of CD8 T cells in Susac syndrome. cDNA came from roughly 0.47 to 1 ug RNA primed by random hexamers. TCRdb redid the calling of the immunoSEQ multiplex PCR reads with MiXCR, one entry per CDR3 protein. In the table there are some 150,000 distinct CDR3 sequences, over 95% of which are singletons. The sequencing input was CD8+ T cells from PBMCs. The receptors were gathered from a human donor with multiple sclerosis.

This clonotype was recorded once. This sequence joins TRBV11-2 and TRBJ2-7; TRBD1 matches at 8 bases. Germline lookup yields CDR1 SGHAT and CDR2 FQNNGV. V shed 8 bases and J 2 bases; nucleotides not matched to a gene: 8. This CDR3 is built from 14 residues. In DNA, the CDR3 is TGTGCCAGCGGCGACAGGGGTAAGACCTACGAGCAGTACTTC. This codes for CASGDRGKTYEQYF.

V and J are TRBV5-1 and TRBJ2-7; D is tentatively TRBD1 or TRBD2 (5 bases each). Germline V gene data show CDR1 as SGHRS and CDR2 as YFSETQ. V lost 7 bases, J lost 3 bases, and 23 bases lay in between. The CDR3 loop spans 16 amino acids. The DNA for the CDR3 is TGCGCCAGCGCTCCTTTTGGGGACGGAGGTTACTACGAGCAGTACGTC. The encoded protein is CASAPFGDGGYYEQYV.

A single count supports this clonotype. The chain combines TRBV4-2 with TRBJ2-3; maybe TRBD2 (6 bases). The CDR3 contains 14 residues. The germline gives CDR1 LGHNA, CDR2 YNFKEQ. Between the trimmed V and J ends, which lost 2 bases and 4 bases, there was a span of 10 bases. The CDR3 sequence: CASSQSGVADTQYF. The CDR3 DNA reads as TGTGCCAGCAGCCAATCGGGGGTCGCAGATACGCAGTATTTT.

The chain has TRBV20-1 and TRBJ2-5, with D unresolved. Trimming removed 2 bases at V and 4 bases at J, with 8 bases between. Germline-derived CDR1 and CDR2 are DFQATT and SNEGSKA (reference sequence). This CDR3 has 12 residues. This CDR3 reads CSARPLGETQYF. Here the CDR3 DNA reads TGCAGTGCTAGACCCTTGGGAGAGACCCAGTACTTC.

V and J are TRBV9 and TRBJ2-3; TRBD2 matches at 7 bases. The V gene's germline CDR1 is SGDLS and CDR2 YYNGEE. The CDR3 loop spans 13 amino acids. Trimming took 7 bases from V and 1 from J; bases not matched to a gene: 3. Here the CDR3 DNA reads TGTGCCAGCGGGGGGGACCGCACAGATACGCAGTATTTT. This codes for CASGGDRTDTQYF.

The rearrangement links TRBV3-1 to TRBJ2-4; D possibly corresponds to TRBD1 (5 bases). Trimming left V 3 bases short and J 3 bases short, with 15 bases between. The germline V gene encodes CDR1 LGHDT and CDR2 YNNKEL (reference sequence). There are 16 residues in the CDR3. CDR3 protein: CASSHPVNQGKNIQYF. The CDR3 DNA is TGTGCCAGCAGCCACCCGGTCAACCAGGGCAAAAACATTCAGTACTTC.

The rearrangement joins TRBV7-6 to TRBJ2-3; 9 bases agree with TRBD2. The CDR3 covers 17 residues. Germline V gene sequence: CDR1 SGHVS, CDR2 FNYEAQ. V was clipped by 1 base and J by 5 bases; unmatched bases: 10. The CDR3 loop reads CASSLVPQRGAEDTQYF. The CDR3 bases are TGTGCCAGCAGCTTAGTTCCCCAGCGGGGGGCGGAAGATACGCAGTATTTT.

The CDR3 nucleotides are TGCGCCAGCAGCTTGGACAGGGGGCACACTGAAGCTTTCTTT. Its translation: CASSLDRGHTEAFF. The chain couples TRBV5-1 to TRBJ1-1; 9 bases match TRBD1. The CDR3 is 14 amino acids. The germline CDR1 and CDR2 sequences are SGHRS and YFSETQ. V shed 0 bases, J shed 3 bases, and the junction held 0 bases outside the gene matches.

In nucleotides, the CDR3 is TGTGCCAGTAGTCCGGGCCATAGCTCCTACAATGAGCAGTTCTTC. Translated: CASSPGHSSYNEQFF. V is TRBV19 and J is TRBJ2-1; D is uncertain. Germline CDR1 LNHDA, CDR2 SQIVND (reference sequence). The CDR3 length is 15 residues. Trimming took off 5 bases at V and 0 bases at J, with 11 bases between the two ends.

The DNA of the CDR3 is TGTGCCAGCAGCGTGGGGACAGGAGCCTCTAATCAGCCCCAGCATTTT. Encoded protein: CASSVGTGASNQPQHF. V gene TRBV9 combines with J gene TRBJ1-5; 8 bases agree with TRBD1. CDR1 and CDR2 (germline): SGDLS, YYNGEE. After removal of 2 bases from V and 4 bases from J, the junction contained 8 bases not matched to a gene. This CDR3 is built from 16 residues.

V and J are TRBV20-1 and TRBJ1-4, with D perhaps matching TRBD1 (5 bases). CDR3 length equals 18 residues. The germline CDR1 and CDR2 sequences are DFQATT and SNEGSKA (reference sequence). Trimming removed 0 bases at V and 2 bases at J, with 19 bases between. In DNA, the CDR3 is TGCAGTGCTAGAGATCCGGGAAACGGGGGGAAGACTAATGAAAAACTGTTTTTT. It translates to CSARDPGNGGKTNEKLFF.

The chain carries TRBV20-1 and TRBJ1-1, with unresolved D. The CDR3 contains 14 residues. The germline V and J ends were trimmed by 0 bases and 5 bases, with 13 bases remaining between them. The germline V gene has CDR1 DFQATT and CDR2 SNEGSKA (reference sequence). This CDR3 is CSARDSLTGTEAFF. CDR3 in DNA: TGCAGTGCTAGAGATTCCTTGACTGGGACTGAAGCTTTCTTT.

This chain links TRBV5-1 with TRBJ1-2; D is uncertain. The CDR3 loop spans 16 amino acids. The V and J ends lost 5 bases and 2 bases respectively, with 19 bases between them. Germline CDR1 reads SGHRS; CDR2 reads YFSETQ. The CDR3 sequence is CASRLLVWDPNYGYTF. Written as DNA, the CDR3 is TGCGCCAGCAGACTTTTGGTATGGGATCCCAACTATGGCTACACCTTC.

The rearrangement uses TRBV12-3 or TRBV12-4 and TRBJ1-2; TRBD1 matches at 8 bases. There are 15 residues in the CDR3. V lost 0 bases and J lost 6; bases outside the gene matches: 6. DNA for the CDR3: TGTGCCAGCAGTTTAGCGCAGGGGGCAGCCGATGGCTACACCTTC. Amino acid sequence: CASSLAQGAADGYTF.